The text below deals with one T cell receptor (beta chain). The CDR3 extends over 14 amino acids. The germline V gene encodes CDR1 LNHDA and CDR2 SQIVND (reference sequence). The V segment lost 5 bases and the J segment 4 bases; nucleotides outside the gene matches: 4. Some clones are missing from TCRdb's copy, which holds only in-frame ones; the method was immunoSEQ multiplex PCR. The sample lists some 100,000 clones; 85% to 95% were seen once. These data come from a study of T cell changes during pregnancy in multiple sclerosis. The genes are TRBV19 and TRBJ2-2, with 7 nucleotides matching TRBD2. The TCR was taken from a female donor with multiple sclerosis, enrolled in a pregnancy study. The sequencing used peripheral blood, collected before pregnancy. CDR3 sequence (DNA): TGTGCCAGTAGTCGGACTAGAAGCACCGGGGAGCTGTTTTTT. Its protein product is CASSRTRSTGELFF.